The rows below give T cell receptor beta chains drawn from one sample of a study of shared clonotypes between healthy human individuals. TCRdb's table, derived via immunoSEQ multiplex PCR, lists solely in-frame clones and lacks some. The table has a few million clones, approximately 93% seen once. Material for sequencing was naive CD4+ T cells from PBMCs. These receptors originate from a man aged 18 to 30 in good health. Some clones in this sample may be carry-over from other donors' samples. Both conserved end residues are part of each CDR3. Each record gives: CDR3 length, clone size, V gene, J gene, D gene, CDR3 protein, CDR3 DNA. D genes are given only for firm matches. For some rows the clone size is stated as once, few or many, or as a class when expanded; others skip it.

length: 14; size: -; V: TRBV4-1; J: TRBJ2-1; D: TRBD2; CDR3: CASSQKREYYEQFF; DNA: TGCGCCAGCAGCCAAAAGCGGGAGTACTATGAGCAGTTCTTC
length: 14; size: -; V: TRBV27; J: TRBJ1-5; D: -; CDR3: CASRSAGFNQPQHF; DNA: TGTGCCAGCAGGTCGGCAGGATTCAATCAGCCCCAGCATTTT
length: 14; size: -; V: TRBV2; J: TRBJ2-4; D: TRBD1; CDR3: CASALDRFGDIQYF; DNA: TGTGCCAGCGCATTGGACAGGTTCGGGGACATTCAGTACTTC
length: 14; size: once; V: TRBV5-1; J: TRBJ1-2; D: -; CDR3: CASSLELGNYGYTF; DNA: TGCGCCAGCAGCTTGGAACTGGGGAACTATGGCTACACCTTC
length: 17; size: -; V: TRBV9; J: TRBJ2-2; D: TRBD2; CDR3: CASSAPGLPREVGELFF; DNA: TGTGCCAGCAGCGCACCGGGACTACCCCGGGAGGTTGGGGAGCTGTTTTTT
length: 15; size: once; V: TRBV28; J: TRBJ1-1; D: TRBD1; CDR3: CASSAPGTANTEAFF; DNA: TGTGCCAGCAGTGCCCCCGGGACAGCGAACACTGAAGCTTTCTTT
length: 20; size: -; V: TRBV5-4; J: TRBJ2-5; D: TRBD2; CDR3: CASSLFIRSVAGDPSETQYF; DNA: TGTGCCAGCAGCTTGTTTATCAGGTCTGTGGCGGGAGACCCCTCGGAGACCCAGTACTTC
length: 19; size: -; V: TRBV28; J: TRBJ1-5; D: TRBD1; CDR3: CASSRLTGTGGAGNQPQHF; DNA: TGTGCCAGCAGTCGCCTTACCGGGACAGGGGGCGCGGGCAATCAGCCCCAGCATTTT
length: 14; size: -; V: TRBV18; J: TRBJ2-3; D: TRBD1; CDR3: CASSPTGGADTQYF; DNA: TGTGCCAGCTCTCCGACAGGGGGCGCAGATACGCAGTATTTT
length: 17; size: -; V: TRBV18; J: TRBJ2-1; D: TRBD2; CDR3: CASSPPRLAGGHNEQFF; DNA: TGTGCCAGCTCACCACCGCGACTAGCGGGAGGTCACAATGAGCAGTTCTTC
length: 15; size: once; V: TRBV7-2; J: TRBJ2-5; D: TRBD1; CDR3: CASSLTGGIIETQYF; DNA: TGTGCCAGCAGCCTCACAGGGGGTATAATAGAGACCCAGTACTTC
length: 15; size: -; V: TRBV29-1; J: TRBJ2-1; D: -; CDR3: CSVASTALSYNEQFF; DNA: TGCAGCGTTGCGTCTACGGCCCTCTCCTACAATGAGCAGTTCTTC
length: 13; size: -; V: TRBV11-2; J: TRBJ2-1; D: TRBD1; CDR3: CASERDSYNEQFF; DNA: TGTGCCAGTGAACGGGACAGCTACAATGAGCAGTTCTTC
length: 16; size: -; V: TRBV25-1; J: TRBJ2-2; D: -; CDR3: CASSESGAFNTGELFF; DNA: TGTGCCAGCAGTGAATCTGGGGCTTTTAACACCGGGGAGCTGTTTTTT
length: 14; size: once; V: TRBV19; J: TRBJ1-1; D: -; CDR3: CASSIDDGHTEAFF; DNA: TGTGCCAGTAGTATAGATGACGGACACACTGAAGCTTTCTTT
length: 18; size: -; V: TRBV5-4; J: TRBJ2-2; D: TRBD1; CDR3: CASSTPRGQGENTGELFF; DNA: TGTGCCAGCAGCACCCCCCGGGGACAGGGTGAGAACACCGGGGAGCTGTTTTTT
length: 14; size: -; V: TRBV5-4; J: TRBJ1-1; D: -; CDR3: CASTSGGMNTEAFF; DNA: TGTGCCAGCACCTCCGGGGGGATGAACACTGAAGCTTTCTTT
length: 14; size: -; V: TRBV12-5; J: TRBJ2-7; D: TRBD1; CDR3: CASGWGTGMDEQYF; DNA: TGTGCTAGTGGCTGGGGGACAGGGATGGACGAGCAGTACTTC
length: 14; size: once; V: TRBV7-3; J: TRBJ1-2; D: -; CDR3: CASSLQSGDHGYTF; DNA: TGTGCCAGCAGCCTGCAGAGCGGGGATCATGGCTACACCTTC
length: 13; size: -; V: TRBV7-9; J: TRBJ2-1; D: -; CDR3: CASREITYNEQFF; DNA: TGTGCCAGCAGGGAGATCACCTACAATGAGCAGTTCTTC
length: 14; size: -; V: TRBV5-1; J: TRBJ2-3; D: -; CDR3: CASSAPMGGDTQYF; DNA: TGCGCCAGCAGCGCCCCAATGGGGGGAGATACGCAGTATTTT
length: 14; size: -; V: TRBV28; J: TRBJ1-5; D: -; CDR3: CASSLSGPGGAQHF; DNA: TGTGCCAGCAGCTTGTCCGGGCCCGGCGGGGCCCAGCATTTT